The entry that follows covers one T cell receptor (beta chain) sequence. Its antigen remains unidentified. These data come from a study of T cell responses to AZD1222 COVID-19 vaccine. Study-wide findings and caveats: A rise in Spike-specific TCR breadth and depth followed two AZD1222 doses.

Profiling relied on immunoSEQ multiplex PCR, and the TCRdb table lists in-frame clones only, not all of them. The sample consists of over 150,000 clones, approximately 88% of them appearing once. The CDR3 spans 14 residues. Germline-derived CDR1 and CDR2 are LNHNV and YYDKDF (reference sequence). The V and J ends lost 9 bases and 0 bases, in that order; junction bases with no gene match: 5. The input for sequencing was peripheral blood, taken 28 days after the second AZD1222 dose. The receptor was isolated from an adult who received the AZD1222 COVID-19 vaccine. V is TRBV15 and J is TRBJ1-5, with 7 nucleotides matching TRBD1. The DNA for the CDR3 is TGTGCCACGTGGACAGGCTATAGCAATCAGCCCCAGCATTTT. It specifies CATWTGYSNQPQHF. The full variable domain, its missing parts supplied by reference TRBV15 and TRBJ1-5, is DAMVIQNPRYQVTQFGKPVTLSCSQTLNHNVMYWYQQKSSQAPKLLFHYYDKDFNNEADTPDNFQSRRPNTSFCFLDIRSPGLGDTAMYLCATWTGYSNQPQHFGDGTRLSIL.